These 5 T cell receptor beta chains came from one sample sequenced in a study of OX40 agonist ivuxolimab in advanced cancers. Libraries were prepared by immunoSEQ multiplex PCR; TCRdb keeps only in-frame clonotypes and omits some of them. The repertoire holds more than 100,000 clones, just under 95% seen once, with around 0.15% in the top ten. This sample comprised CD4+ or CD8+ T cells sorted from blood, obtained in a trial of the OX40 agonist ivuxolimab. The source is an adult with an advanced solid tumor such as melanoma, head and neck, liver or kidney cancer.

The chain has TRBV7-2 and TRBJ2-7; possible D gene TRBD1, 5 bases. The CDR3 is 15 residues long. V was pared by 1 base and J by 0 bases, with 10 bases between. CDR1 and CDR2 from the germline V gene are SGHTA and FQGNSA. The CDR3 here is CASSLVVTVSYEQYF. The CDR3 region has the DNA TGTGCCAGCAGCTTAGTGGTGACAGTCTCCTACGAGCAGTACTTC.

V and J are TRBV2 and TRBJ1-2; weak D call: TRBD1 (6 bases). Trimming took 2 bases from V and 2 from J, leaving 6 bases between them. CDR3 length: 13 residues. Germline V lookup: CDR1 SNHLY, CDR2 FYNNEI. CDR3: CASSEQGNYGYTF. The DNA for the CDR3 is TGTGCCAGCAGTGAACAGGGGAACTATGGCTACACCTTC.

The chain uses TRBV4-2 and TRBJ2-7; perhaps TRBD1 as D (5 bases). The CDR3 totals 15 residues. CDR1 LGHNA and CDR2 YNFKEQ come from the germline V gene. V gave up 1 base and J gave up 1 base, with 11 bases separating them. In DNA form, the CDR3 reads TGTGCCAGCAGCCAAGGACAGTCGCCTTCCTACGAGCAGTACTTC. Its translation: CASSQGQSPSYEQYF.

The chain recombines TRBV5-5 with TRBJ2-5; D possibly corresponds to TRBD2 (5 bases). This CDR3 region has 17 residues. The germline V gene has CDR1 SGHKS and CDR2 YYEKEE (reference sequence). Trimming left V 4 bases short and J 7 bases short, with 26 bases between. CDR3 bases: TGTGCCAGCAGCCCGCGGTCGAGTTACCGGATAGAGGGGACCCAGTACTTC. Translated: CASSPRSSYRIEGTQYF.

The chain is built from TRBV19 and TRBJ2-1; D is undetermined. Germline assignment: CDR1 LNHDA and CDR2 SQIVND (reference sequence). Trimming took off 0 bases at V and 0 bases at J, with 9 bases between the two ends. There are 16 residues in the CDR3. The CDR3 DNA follows: TGTGCCAGTAGTATAGACCCCAACCGCTCCTACAATGAGCAGTTCTTC. Protein: CASSIDPNRSYNEQFF.